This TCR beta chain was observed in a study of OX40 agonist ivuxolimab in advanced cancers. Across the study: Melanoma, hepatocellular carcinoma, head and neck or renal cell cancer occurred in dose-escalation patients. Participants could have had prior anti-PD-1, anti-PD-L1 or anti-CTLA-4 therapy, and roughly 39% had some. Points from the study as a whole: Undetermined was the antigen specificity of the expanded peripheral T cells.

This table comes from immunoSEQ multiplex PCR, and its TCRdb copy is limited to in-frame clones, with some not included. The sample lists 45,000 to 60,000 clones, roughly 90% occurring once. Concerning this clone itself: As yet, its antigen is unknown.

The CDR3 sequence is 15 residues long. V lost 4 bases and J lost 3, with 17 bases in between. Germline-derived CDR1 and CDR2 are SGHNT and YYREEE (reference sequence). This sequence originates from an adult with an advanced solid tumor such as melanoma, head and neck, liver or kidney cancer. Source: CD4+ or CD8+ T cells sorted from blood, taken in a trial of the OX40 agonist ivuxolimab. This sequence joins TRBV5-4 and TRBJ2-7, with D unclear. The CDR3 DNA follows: TGTGCCAGCAGCCTGGCCCCTACGGGCTTCTACGAGCAGTACTTC. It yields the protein CASSLAPTGFYEQYF.